The entry below gives a single TCR beta chain sequence along with its context. Antigen unknown. Germline CDR1 SGHRS, CDR2 YFSETQ. V lost 8 bases to trimming and J lost 6 bases; unmatched junction nucleotides: 9. The CDR3 totals 13 residues. The sample originates from a study of CD8 T cells in ankylosing spondylitis. Regarding the study as a whole: Both synovial fluid and blood in reactive arthritis had previously been reported to carry some motif variants. Reportedly, disease-linked clones are significantly enriched in ankylosing spondylitis patients' matched synovial fluid. Clones that were linked to disease were CD8+ and were relatively rare in peripheral blood.

Making the TCR beta libraries involved quantitative 5'-RACE with molecular barcodes. TCRdb used MiXCR to reprocess the 5' RACE reads, holding one entry per CDR3 protein. This table has 100,000 to 150,000 distinct CDR3 sequences, approximately 6.8% appearing once. The chain couples TRBV5-1 to TRBJ2-7; TRBD2 agrees at 9 bases. The TCR comes from a male donor with ankylosing spondylitis or in good health (not recorded which). Sequenced material: blood, either unsorted or a sorted T cell fraction (not recorded which). The DNA of the CDR3 is TGCGCCAGTAGCGGGAGCGGGGCTCGCGAGCAGTACTTC. It is translated as CASSGSGAREQYF.